This TCR beta chain was sequenced during a study of cytomegalovirus exposure and HLA in healthy donors. General study points: A later analysis linked a missense DCLRE1C variant to TCR beta V- and J-gene trimming. The classifier reportedly diagnosed cytomegalovirus status with high specificity and sensitivity. Highly shared sequence variants in one cluster were likely a sequencing artifact.

The PCR had 60 Vbeta and 13 Jbeta primers. This table comes from immunoSEQ multiplex PCR, and its TCRdb copy is limited to in-frame clones, with some not included. The sample consists of more than 120,000 clones, around 78% of them appearing once. Of note for this clone: Its antigen is unidentified.

Sequencing was carried out using PBMCs. This clonotype originated in a woman aged 35 to 49 in good health and CMV-seropositive.

Written as DNA, the CDR3 is TGCAGCGTCCGCGCGACTAGCGGGAGTGGGGGGCAGTACTTC. It yields the protein CSVRATSGSGGQYF. The V call is TRBV29-1, the J call TRBJ2-7, with 12 bases aligning to TRBD2. The CDR3 loop spans 14 amino acids. The J segment lost 9 bases and the V segment lost 6 bases, leaving 12 bases of the junction unmatched. Germline V gene sequence: CDR1 SQVTM, CDR2 ANQGSEA.